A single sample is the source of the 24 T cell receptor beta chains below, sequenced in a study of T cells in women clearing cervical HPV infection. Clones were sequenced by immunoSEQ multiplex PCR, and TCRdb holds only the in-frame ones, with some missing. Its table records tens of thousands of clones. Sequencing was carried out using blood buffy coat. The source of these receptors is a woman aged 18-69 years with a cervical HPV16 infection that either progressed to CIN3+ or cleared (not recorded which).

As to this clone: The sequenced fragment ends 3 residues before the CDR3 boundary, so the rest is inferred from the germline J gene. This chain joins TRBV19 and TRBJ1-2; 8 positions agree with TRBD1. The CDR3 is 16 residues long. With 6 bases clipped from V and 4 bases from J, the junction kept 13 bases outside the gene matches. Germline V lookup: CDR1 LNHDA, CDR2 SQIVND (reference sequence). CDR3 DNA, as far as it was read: TGTGCCAGTAGGCTCGCCGGGACAGGAGAATTCTATGGC. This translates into CASRLAGTGEFYG. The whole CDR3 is CASRLAGTGEFYGYTF.

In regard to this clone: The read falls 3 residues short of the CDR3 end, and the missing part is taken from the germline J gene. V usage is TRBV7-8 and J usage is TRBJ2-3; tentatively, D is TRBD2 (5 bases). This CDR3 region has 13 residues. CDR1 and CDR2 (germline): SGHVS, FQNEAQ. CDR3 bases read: TGTGCCAGCAGCGCACTAGTCGACGGGACG. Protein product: CASSALVDGT. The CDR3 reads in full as CASSALVDGTQYF.

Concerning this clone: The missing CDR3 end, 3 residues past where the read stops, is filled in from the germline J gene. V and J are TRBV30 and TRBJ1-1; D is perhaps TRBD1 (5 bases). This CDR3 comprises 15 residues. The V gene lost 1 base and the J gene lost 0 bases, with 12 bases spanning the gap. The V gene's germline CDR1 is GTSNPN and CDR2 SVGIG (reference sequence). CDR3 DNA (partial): TGTGCCTGGAGTGGGGGTCAGGGCCTGAACACTGAA. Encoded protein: CAWSGGQGLNTE. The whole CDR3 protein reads CAWSGGQGLNTEAFF.

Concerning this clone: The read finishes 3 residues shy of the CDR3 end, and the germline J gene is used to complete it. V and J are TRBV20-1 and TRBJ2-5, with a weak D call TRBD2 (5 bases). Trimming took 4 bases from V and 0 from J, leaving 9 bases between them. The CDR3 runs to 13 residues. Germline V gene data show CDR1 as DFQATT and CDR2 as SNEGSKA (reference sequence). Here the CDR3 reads CSATTTYQETQYF. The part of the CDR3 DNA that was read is TGCAGTGCTACGACTACGTACCAAGAGACC.

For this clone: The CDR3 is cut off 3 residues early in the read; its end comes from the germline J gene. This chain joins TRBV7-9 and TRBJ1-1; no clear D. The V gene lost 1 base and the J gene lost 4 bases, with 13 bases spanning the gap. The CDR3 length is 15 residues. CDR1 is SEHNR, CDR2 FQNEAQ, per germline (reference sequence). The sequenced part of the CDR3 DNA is TGTGCCAGCAGCTTAGACAGCCGCATGAGCACTGAA. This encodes CASSLDSRMSTE. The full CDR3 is CASSLDSRMSTEAFF.

CDR3 DNA (partial): TGTGCCAGCAGCCTGGGGGGGCTGAATGAAAAG. Translation: CASSLGGLNEK. The whole CDR3 protein is CASSLGGLNEKLFF. The chain combines TRBV7-9 with TRBJ2-2; tentatively, D is TRBD2 (7 bases). Coverage ceases 3 residues before the CDR3 finishes, and the germline J gene fills in the end. CDR3 size: 14 residues. CDR1 is SEHNR, CDR2 FQNEAQ, per germline (reference sequence).

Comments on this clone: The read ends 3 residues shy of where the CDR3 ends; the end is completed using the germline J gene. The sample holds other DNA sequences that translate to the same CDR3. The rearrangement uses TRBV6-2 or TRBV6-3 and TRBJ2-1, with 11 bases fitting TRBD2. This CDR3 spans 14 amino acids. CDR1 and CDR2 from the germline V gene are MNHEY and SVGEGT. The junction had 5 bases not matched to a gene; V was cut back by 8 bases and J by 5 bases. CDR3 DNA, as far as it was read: TGTGCCAGCGAGAAGGGACTAGCGGACAATGAG. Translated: CASEKGLADNE. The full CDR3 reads CASEKGLADNEQFF.

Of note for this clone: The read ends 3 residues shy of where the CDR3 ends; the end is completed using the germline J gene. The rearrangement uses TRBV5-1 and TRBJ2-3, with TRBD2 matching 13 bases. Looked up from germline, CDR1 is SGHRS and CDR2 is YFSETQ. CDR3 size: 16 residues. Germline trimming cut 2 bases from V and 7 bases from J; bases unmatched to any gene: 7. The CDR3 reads CASSLGGLAGENTQYF. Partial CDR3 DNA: TGCGCCAGCAGCTTAGGCGGACTAGCGGGAGAAAATACG.

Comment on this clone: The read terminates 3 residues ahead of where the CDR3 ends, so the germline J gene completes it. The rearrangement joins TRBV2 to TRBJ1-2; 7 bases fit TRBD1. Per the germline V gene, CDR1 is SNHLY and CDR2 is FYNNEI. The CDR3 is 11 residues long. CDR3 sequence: CASIAGTEYTF. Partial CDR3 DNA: TGTGCCAGCATTGCGGGGACAGAG.

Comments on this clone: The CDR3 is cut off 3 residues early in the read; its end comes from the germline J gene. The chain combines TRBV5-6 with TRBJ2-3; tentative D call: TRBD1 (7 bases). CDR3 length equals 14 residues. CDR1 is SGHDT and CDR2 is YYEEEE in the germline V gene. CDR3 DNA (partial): TGTGCCAGCAGCCGGGGGACAGCCCAAGAGACG. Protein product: CASSRGTAQET. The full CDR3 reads CASSRGTAQETQYF.

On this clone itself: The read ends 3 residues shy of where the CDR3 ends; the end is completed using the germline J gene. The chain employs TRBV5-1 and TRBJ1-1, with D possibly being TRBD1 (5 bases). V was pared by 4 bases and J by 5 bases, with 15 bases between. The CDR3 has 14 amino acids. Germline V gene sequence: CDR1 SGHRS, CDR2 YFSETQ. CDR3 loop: CASSPLGGGTEAFF. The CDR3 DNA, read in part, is TGCGCCAGCAGCCCGCTCGGGGGAGGGACTGAA.

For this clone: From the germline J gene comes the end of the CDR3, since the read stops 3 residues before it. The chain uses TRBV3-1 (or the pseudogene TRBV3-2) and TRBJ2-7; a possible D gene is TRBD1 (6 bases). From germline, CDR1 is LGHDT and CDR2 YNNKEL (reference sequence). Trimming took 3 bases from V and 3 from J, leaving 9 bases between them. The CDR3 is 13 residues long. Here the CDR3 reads CASSHGDIYEQYF. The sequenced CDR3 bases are TGTGCCAGCAGCCACGGGGACATCTACGAG.

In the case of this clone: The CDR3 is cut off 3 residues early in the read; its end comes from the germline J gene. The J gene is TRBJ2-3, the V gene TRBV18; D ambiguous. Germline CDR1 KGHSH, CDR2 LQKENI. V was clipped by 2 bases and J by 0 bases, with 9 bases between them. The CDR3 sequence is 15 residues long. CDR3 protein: CASSPFTSSTDTQYF. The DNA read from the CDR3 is TGTGCCAGCTCACCATTCACATCTAGCACAGATACG.

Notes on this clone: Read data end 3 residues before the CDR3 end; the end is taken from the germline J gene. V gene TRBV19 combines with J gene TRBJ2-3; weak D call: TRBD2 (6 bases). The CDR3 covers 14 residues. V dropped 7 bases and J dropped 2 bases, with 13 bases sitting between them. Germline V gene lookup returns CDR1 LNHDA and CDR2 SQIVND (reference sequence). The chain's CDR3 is CASTNRGITDTQYF. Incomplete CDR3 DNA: TGTGCCAGTACTAATCGCGGGATCACAGATACG.

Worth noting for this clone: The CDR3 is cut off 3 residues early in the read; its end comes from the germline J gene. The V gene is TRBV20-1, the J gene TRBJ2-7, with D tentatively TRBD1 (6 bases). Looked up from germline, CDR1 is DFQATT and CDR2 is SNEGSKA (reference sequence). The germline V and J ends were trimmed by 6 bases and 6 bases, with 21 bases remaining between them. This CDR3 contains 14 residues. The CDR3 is CSAETGLSTSEQYF. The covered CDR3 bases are TGCAGTGCAGAAACAGGGTTATCTACTAGCGAG.

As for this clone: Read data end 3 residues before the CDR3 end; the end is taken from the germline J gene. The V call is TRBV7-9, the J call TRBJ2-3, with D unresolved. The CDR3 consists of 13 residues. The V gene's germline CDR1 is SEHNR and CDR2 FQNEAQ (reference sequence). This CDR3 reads CASSAYSNQPQYF. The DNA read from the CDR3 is TGTGCCAGCAGCGCGTATAGCAATCAGCCG.

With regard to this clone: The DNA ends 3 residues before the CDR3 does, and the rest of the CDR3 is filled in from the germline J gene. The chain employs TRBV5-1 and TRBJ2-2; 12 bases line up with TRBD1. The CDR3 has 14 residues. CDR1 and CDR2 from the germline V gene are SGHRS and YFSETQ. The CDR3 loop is CASSFGTGGEKLFF. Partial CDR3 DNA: TGCGCCAGCAGCTTCGGGACAGGGGGCGAAAAG. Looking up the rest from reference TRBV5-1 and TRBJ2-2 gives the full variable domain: KAGVTQTPRYLIKTRGQQVTLSCSPISGHRSVSWYQQTPGQGLQFLFEYFSETQRNKGNFPGRFSGRQFSNSRSEMNVSTLELGDSALYLCASSFGTGGEKLFFGEGSRLTVL.

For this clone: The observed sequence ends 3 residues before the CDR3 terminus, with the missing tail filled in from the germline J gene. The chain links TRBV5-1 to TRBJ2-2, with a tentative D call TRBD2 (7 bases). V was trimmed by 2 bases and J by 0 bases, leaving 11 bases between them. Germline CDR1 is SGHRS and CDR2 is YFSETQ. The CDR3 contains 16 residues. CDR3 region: CASSFAGATNTGELFF. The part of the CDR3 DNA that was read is TGCGCCAGCAGCTTTGCGGGGGCCACGAACACCGGGGAG.

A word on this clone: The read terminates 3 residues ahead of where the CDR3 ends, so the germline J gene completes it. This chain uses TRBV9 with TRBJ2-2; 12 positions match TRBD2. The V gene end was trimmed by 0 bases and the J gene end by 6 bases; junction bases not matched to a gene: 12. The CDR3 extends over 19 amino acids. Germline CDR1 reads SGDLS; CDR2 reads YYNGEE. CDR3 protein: CASSVVPRTSGAFAGELFF. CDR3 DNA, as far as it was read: TGTGCCAGCAGCGTAGTTCCCAGGACTAGCGGGGCATTCGCCGGGGAG.

The part of the CDR3 DNA that was read is TGCGCCAGCAGCTTGGGCACTAGCGGGTACGAG. Residues: CASSLGTSGYE. Given in full, the CDR3 is CASSLGTSGYEQYF. J is TRBJ2-7 and V is TRBV5-1; TRBD2 agrees at 9 bases. The CDR3 end is not reached by the read, which stops 3 residues before it; the germline J gene fills it in. The CDR3 spans 14 residues. V lost 0 bases, J lost 4 bases, and 2 bases stayed unmatched. Germline-derived CDR1 and CDR2 are SGHRS and YFSETQ. The full variable domain, its missing parts supplied by reference TRBV5-1 and TRBJ2-7, is KAGVTQTPRYLIKTRGQQVTLSCSPISGHRSVSWYQQTPGQGLQFLFEYFSETQRNKGNFPGRFSGRQFSNSRSEMNVSTLELGDSALYLCASSLGTSGYEQYFGPGTRLTVT.

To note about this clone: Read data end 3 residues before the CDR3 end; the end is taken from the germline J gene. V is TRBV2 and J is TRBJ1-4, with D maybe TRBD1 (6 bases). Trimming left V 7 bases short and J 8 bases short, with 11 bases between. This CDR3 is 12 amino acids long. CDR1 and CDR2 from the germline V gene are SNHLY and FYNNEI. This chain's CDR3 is CASKRTDEKLFF. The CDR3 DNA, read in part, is TGTGCCAGCAAACGGACAGACGAAAAA. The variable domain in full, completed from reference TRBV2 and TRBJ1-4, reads EPEVTQTPSHQVTQMGQEVILRCVPISNHLYFYWYRQILGQKVEFLVSFYNNEISEKSEIFDDQFSVERPDGSNFTLKIRSTKLEDSAMYFCASKRTDEKLFFGSGTQLSVL.

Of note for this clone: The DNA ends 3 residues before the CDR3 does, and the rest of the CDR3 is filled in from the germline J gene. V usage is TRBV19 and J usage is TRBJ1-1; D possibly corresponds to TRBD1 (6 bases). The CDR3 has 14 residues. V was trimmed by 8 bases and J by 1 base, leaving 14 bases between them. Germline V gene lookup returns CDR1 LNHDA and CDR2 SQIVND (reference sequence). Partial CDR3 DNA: TGTGCCAGTCGTACAGGGAAGTGGAACACTGAA. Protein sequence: CASRTGKWNTE. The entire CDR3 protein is CASRTGKWNTEAFF.

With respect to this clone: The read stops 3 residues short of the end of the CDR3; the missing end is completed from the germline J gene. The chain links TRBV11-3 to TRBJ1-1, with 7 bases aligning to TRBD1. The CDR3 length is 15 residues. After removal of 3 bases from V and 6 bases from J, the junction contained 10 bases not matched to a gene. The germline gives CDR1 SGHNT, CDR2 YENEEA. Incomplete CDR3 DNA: TGTGCCAGCAGCTTGAGGCGACAGGGTGACGCTGAA. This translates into CASSLRRQGDAE. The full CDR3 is CASSLRRQGDAEAFF.

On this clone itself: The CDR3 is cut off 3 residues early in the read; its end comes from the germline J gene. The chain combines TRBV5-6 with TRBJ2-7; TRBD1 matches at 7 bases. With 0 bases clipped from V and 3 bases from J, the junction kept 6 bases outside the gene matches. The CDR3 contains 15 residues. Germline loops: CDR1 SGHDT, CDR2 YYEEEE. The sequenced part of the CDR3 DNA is TGTGCCAGCAGCTTGGGTACAGGGGCCGGCTACGAG. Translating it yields CASSLGTGAGYE. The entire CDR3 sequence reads CASSLGTGAGYEQYF.